This paragraph reports one TCR beta chain. Its cognate antigen is unknown. V gave up 4 bases and J gave up 8 bases; unmatched junction bases: 14. Germline V CDR1 and CDR2: LNHDA, SQIVND (reference sequence). The CDR3 covers 16 residues. This record comes from a study of cytomegalovirus exposure and HLA in healthy donors. At the level of the study: A data release that came early held approximately 85 million unique TCRs from HLA-typed donors. In terms of ancestry, the Caucasian-associated cluster contained roughly 81% of the roughly 400 genotyped donors.

The PCR was carried out with 60 Vbeta primers and 13 Jbeta primers. This table comes from immunoSEQ multiplex PCR, and its TCRdb copy is limited to in-frame clones, with some not included. The sample shows roughly 150,000 clones, approximately 60% of them seen only once. General observations from the study: Rare TCR sequences predominated, though certain public TCRs were found in many donors. Later on, analysis showed that most CMV-associated TCR beta chains appeared to be HLA-restricted.

This chain links TRBV19 with TRBJ2-1; 7 bases line up with TRBD2. The origin of this receptor is a human donor in good health. Sequencing was carried out using PBMCs. CDR3 sequence: CASSREAALAGDEQFF. The CDR3 bases are TGTGCCAGTAGTAGGGAAGCGGCGTTGGCGGGGGATGAGCAGTTCTTC.